This T cell receptor beta chain came from a study of blood T cell repertoires in COVID-19. Original processing notes: Reference gene primer amplification in the assay estimated nucleated cell counts. Some clones are missing from TCRdb's copy, which holds only in-frame ones; the method was immunoSEQ multiplex PCR. D and trimming come from the DNA, and the V and J calls and clone size come from that table. The table shows about 220,000 clones, with about 78% occurring only once. This CDR3 region has 14 residues. Germline values: CDR1 LNHNV, CDR2 YYDKDF (reference sequence). Between the trimmed V and J ends, which lost 3 bases and 5 bases, there was a span of 13 bases.

The chain is built from TRBV15 and TRBJ1-1; weak D call: TRBD1 (5 bases). The sequenced material came from peripheral blood. This receptor was obtained from a woman in her 70s with acute or convalescent COVID-19. Written as DNA, the CDR3 is TGTGCCACCAGCAGTGCAAGGAGGGGAACTGAAGCTTTCTTT. Translation gives CATSSARRGTEAFF. The full variable domain, in which reference TRBV15 and TRBJ1-1 provide the parts outside the CDR3, is DAMVIQNPRYQVTQFGKPVTLSCSQTLNHNVMYWYQQKSSQAPKLLFHYYDKDFNNEADTPDNFQSRRPNTSFCFLDIRSPGLGDTAMYLCATSSARRGTEAFFGQGTRLTVV.